A selection of T cell receptor beta chains follows, all from one sample in a study of T cell repertoires in aging, cancer and after chemotherapy. A single record per CDR3 protein comes from TCRdb applying MiXCR to the multiplex PCR reads. The table lists roughly 6,200 distinct CDR3 sequences, 27% of them singletons. The sequencing input was blood. Receptors were obtained from a human donor in good health. CDR3s include the opening cysteine and the closing phenylalanine or tryptophan. Each record gives: J gene, CDR3 length, clone size, V gene, D gene, CDR3 DNA, CDR3 protein. D genes are given only for firm matches. Part of the rows lack a size; the others show once, few, many or a class for expanded clones.

j_gene: TRBJ2-7; len: 13; abundance: medium-sized; v_gene: TRBV11-2; d_gene: NA; CDR3nt: TGTGCCAGCAGCTTACTACCTCCCTACGAGCAGTACTTC; CDR3aa: CASSLLPPYEQYF
j_gene: TRBJ2-3; len: 14; abundance: NA; v_gene: TRBV12-3/TRBV12-4; d_gene: NA; CDR3nt: TGTGCCAGCAGTTTAGTCCGGAGCACAGATACGCAGTATTTT; CDR3aa: CASSLVRSTDTQYF
j_gene: TRBJ1-1; len: 13; abundance: NA; v_gene: TRBV9; d_gene: NA; CDR3nt: TGTGCCAGCAGCGTAGGGGGGTCCACTGAAGCTTTCTTT; CDR3aa: CASSVGGSTEAFF
j_gene: TRBJ1-2; len: 13; abundance: medium-sized; v_gene: TRBV7-2; d_gene: TRBD1; CDR3nt: TGTGCCAGCAGCTTAGAGGGACAGGTAGACTACACCTTC; CDR3aa: CASSLEGQVDYTF
j_gene: TRBJ1-1; len: 16; abundance: few; v_gene: TRBV7-9; d_gene: NA; CDR3nt: TGTGCCAGCAGCTTAGCCGTAATAAAGATGAACACTGAAGCTTTCTTT; CDR3aa: CASSLAVIKMNTEAFF
j_gene: TRBJ1-6; len: 17; abundance: medium-sized; v_gene: TRBV12-3/TRBV12-4; d_gene: TRBD1; CDR3nt: TGTGCCAGCAGTTTAAGATATTCTTCGGACAGGGGGGGACCCCTCCACTTT; CDR3aa: CASSLRYSSDRGGPLHF
j_gene: TRBJ1-2; len: 15; abundance: medium-sized; v_gene: TRBV10-3; d_gene: NA; CDR3nt: TGTGCCATCAGAGCGACAGCCCCATCTAACTATGGCTACACCTTC; CDR3aa: CAIRATAPSNYGYTF
j_gene: TRBJ2-1; len: 16; abundance: NA; v_gene: TRBV7-9; d_gene: TRBD2; CDR3nt: TGTGCCAGCAGCCAACCAATGGGGGGAGGGCCCAATGAGCAGTTCTTC; CDR3aa: CASSQPMGGGPNEQFF
j_gene: TRBJ2-3; len: 14; abundance: medium-sized; v_gene: TRBV6-1; d_gene: NA; CDR3nt: TGTGCCAGCACTGCAGGCGGCGACACAGATACGCAGTATTTT; CDR3aa: CASTAGGDTDTQYF
j_gene: TRBJ1-5; len: 15; abundance: few; v_gene: TRBV28; d_gene: NA; CDR3nt: TGTGCCAGCAGTTTCAACGGGGTCCGCAATCAGCCCCAGCATTTT; CDR3aa: CASSFNGVRNQPQHF
j_gene: TRBJ1-1; len: 17; abundance: medium-sized; v_gene: TRBV6-6; d_gene: NA; CDR3nt: TGTGCCAGCAGTTACACAATCCACCAGACATCTAACACTGAAGCTTTCTTT; CDR3aa: CASSYTIHQTSNTEAFF
j_gene: TRBJ1-2; len: 15; abundance: few; v_gene: TRBV7-2; d_gene: TRBD1; CDR3nt: TGTGCCAGCAGTGGTTACAGGGGGCAGTACTATGGCTACACCTTC; CDR3aa: CASSGYRGQYYGYTF
j_gene: TRBJ2-2; len: 14; abundance: few; v_gene: TRBV5-1; d_gene: TRBD1; CDR3nt: TGCGCCAGCACCGGGACAGGGGGCTCCGGGGAGCTGTTTTTT; CDR3aa: CASTGTGGSGELFF
j_gene: TRBJ1-1; len: 15; abundance: medium-sized; v_gene: TRBV5-5; d_gene: TRBD1; CDR3nt: TGTGCCAGCATTAGGCCGGACAGGGGTGTGTCTGAAGCTTTCTTT; CDR3aa: CASIRPDRGVSEAFF
j_gene: TRBJ1-2; len: 14; abundance: NA; v_gene: TRBV24-1; d_gene: TRBD1; CDR3nt: TGTGCCACCAGTGACCGGACAGGGGTCGGCGGCTACACCTTC; CDR3aa: CATSDRTGVGGYTF
j_gene: TRBJ2-5; len: 13; abundance: NA; v_gene: TRBV5-5; d_gene: NA; CDR3nt: TGTGCCAGCAGCCAGGGGGGATGGGAGACCCAGTACTTC; CDR3aa: CASSQGGWETQYF
j_gene: TRBJ2-3; len: 13; abundance: medium-sized; v_gene: TRBV18; d_gene: NA; CDR3nt: TGTGCCAGCTCCTCATGGAGCACAGATACGCAGTATTTT; CDR3aa: CASSSWSTDTQYF
j_gene: TRBJ2-5; len: 15; abundance: NA; v_gene: TRBV11-3; d_gene: TRBD2; CDR3nt: TGTGCCAGCAGTGAAGCGACTAGCGGGAGAGAGACCCAGTACTTC; CDR3aa: CASSEATSGRETQYF
j_gene: TRBJ2-3; len: 16; abundance: NA; v_gene: TRBV5-4; d_gene: NA; CDR3nt: TGTGCCAGCAGCTTGGCCTGGTTACCCTCCACAGATACGCAGTATTTT; CDR3aa: CASSLAWLPSTDTQYF
j_gene: TRBJ2-7; len: 13; abundance: medium-sized; v_gene: TRBV20-1; d_gene: NA; CDR3nt: TGCAGTGCTTCGGGACTGGGGCATTACGAGCAGTACTTC; CDR3aa: CSASGLGHYEQYF
j_gene: TRBJ1-1; len: 14; abundance: medium-sized; v_gene: TRBV6-5; d_gene: NA; CDR3nt: TGTGCCAGCAGTTACTCGGGTAGGAACACTGAAGCTTTCTTT; CDR3aa: CASSYSGRNTEAFF
j_gene: TRBJ2-1; len: 16; abundance: medium-sized; v_gene: TRBV11-3; d_gene: NA; CDR3nt: TGTGCCAGCAGCCGGTACTCCAGAACGGCTTACAATGAGCAGTTCTTC; CDR3aa: CASSRYSRTAYNEQFF
j_gene: TRBJ2-1; len: 15; abundance: NA; v_gene: TRBV28; d_gene: NA; CDR3nt: TGTGCCAGCAGGGCCGACTTAAGCTCCTACAATGAGCAGTTCTTC; CDR3aa: CASRADLSSYNEQFF
j_gene: TRBJ2-1; len: 15; abundance: few; v_gene: TRBV10-3; d_gene: TRBD1; CDR3nt: TGTGCCATCAGTGAACAGGGGGCGCGGTACAATGAGCAGTTCTTC; CDR3aa: CAISEQGARYNEQFF
j_gene: TRBJ2-2; len: 18; abundance: medium-sized; v_gene: TRBV19; d_gene: TRBD2; CDR3nt: TGTGCCAGTAGTATAGCCGCCCGGAGTTGGGAGGGCACCGGGGAGCTGTTTTTT; CDR3aa: CASSIAARSWEGTGELFF
j_gene: TRBJ2-7; len: 15; abundance: medium-sized; v_gene: TRBV6-5; d_gene: TRBD2; CDR3nt: TGTGCCAGCAGTTATAGGGCTAGCGGGGGCTACGAGCAGTACTTC; CDR3aa: CASSYRASGGYEQYF
j_gene: TRBJ2-5; len: 14; abundance: medium-sized; v_gene: TRBV7-2; d_gene: NA; CDR3nt: TGTGCCAGCAGGTTCCAGGGGTTGGGGGAGACCCAGTACTTC; CDR3aa: CASRFQGLGETQYF
j_gene: TRBJ1-5; len: 15; abundance: few; v_gene: TRBV19; d_gene: NA; CDR3nt: TGTGCCACCAATAAGGGCACCAGGGGCAATCAGCCCCAGCATTTT; CDR3aa: CATNKGTRGNQPQHF
j_gene: TRBJ2-3; len: 13; abundance: medium-sized; v_gene: TRBV10-3; d_gene: NA; CDR3nt: TGTGCCATCAAGCCAGGAGGCACAGATACGCAGTATTTT; CDR3aa: CAIKPGGTDTQYF
j_gene: TRBJ2-2; len: 12; abundance: medium-sized; v_gene: TRBV6-1; d_gene: NA; CDR3nt: TGTGCCAGCGCGGGGAACACCGGGGAGCTGTTTTTT; CDR3aa: CASAGNTGELFF
j_gene: TRBJ2-3; len: 13; abundance: NA; v_gene: TRBV27; d_gene: NA; CDR3nt: TGTGCCAGCAGTTGGGCAGACACAGATACGCAGTATTTT; CDR3aa: CASSWADTDTQYF
j_gene: TRBJ2-3; len: 16; abundance: medium-sized; v_gene: TRBV27; d_gene: TRBD2; CDR3nt: TGTGCCAGCAGTACTCCGACTAGCGCAAGCACAGATACGCAGTATTTT; CDR3aa: CASSTPTSASTDTQYF
j_gene: TRBJ1-1; len: 12; abundance: medium-sized; v_gene: TRBV30; d_gene: NA; CDR3nt: TGTGCCTGGAGTCCAACCGGGGTTGAAGCTTTCTTT; CDR3aa: CAWSPTGVEAFF
j_gene: TRBJ2-7; len: 13; abundance: medium-sized; v_gene: TRBV5-1; d_gene: NA; CDR3nt: TGCGCCAGCAGCTTGCGGGCGCTCGACGAGCAGTACTTC; CDR3aa: CASSLRALDEQYF
j_gene: TRBJ2-1; len: 17; abundance: NA; v_gene: TRBV7-9; d_gene: TRBD2; CDR3nt: TGTGCCAGCAGCGAACCAGGACTAGCGGGAGATGACAATGAGCAGTTCTTC; CDR3aa: CASSEPGLAGDDNEQFF
j_gene: TRBJ2-2; len: 15; abundance: few; v_gene: TRBV10-2; d_gene: TRBD2; CDR3nt: TGCGCCACCAAGGGACTAGCGGGAGTCACCGGGGAGCTGTTTTTT; CDR3aa: CATKGLAGVTGELFF
j_gene: TRBJ2-7; len: 11; abundance: medium-sized; v_gene: TRBV6-1; d_gene: NA; CDR3nt: TGTGCCAGCAGCCCCAGGGTCGAGCAGTACTTC; CDR3aa: CASSPRVEQYF
j_gene: TRBJ2-7; len: 15; abundance: few; v_gene: TRBV7-9; d_gene: TRBD1; CDR3nt: TGTGCCAGCAGCCCCCGAGGGACAGACTCCTACGAGCAGTACTTC; CDR3aa: CASSPRGTDSYEQYF
j_gene: TRBJ2-5; len: 12; abundance: medium-sized; v_gene: TRBV11-3; d_gene: NA; CDR3nt: TGTGCCAGCAGCTATTGGTTGGAGACCCAGTACTTC; CDR3aa: CASSYWLETQYF
j_gene: TRBJ2-2; len: 14; abundance: NA; v_gene: TRBV11-2; d_gene: NA; CDR3nt: TGTGCCAGCAGCTTAGTAGGGGAGTCCGGGGAGCTGTTTTTT; CDR3aa: CASSLVGESGELFF
j_gene: TRBJ2-7; len: 13; abundance: medium-sized; v_gene: TRBV6-5; d_gene: NA; CDR3nt: TGTGCCAGCAGAGCCTCGGGGGACTACGAGCAGTACTTC; CDR3aa: CASRASGDYEQYF
j_gene: TRBJ2-1; len: 15; abundance: NA; v_gene: TRBV6-2/TRBV6-3; d_gene: TRBD2; CDR3nt: TGTGCCAGCAGTTACTCGGGGGGGGGATACAATGAGCAGTTCTTC; CDR3aa: CASSYSGGGYNEQFF
j_gene: TRBJ2-2; len: 16; abundance: NA; v_gene: TRBV20-1; d_gene: NA; CDR3nt: TGCAGTGCTAGAGGAGAGAGGGAGGTTAACACCGGGGAGCTGTTTTTT; CDR3aa: CSARGEREVNTGELFF
j_gene: TRBJ1-6; len: 18; abundance: NA; v_gene: TRBV23-1; d_gene: NA; CDR3nt: TGCGCCAGCAGTCAATCGGAACGGAGACAAGGGAGGAATTCACCCCTCCACTTT; CDR3aa: CASSQSERRQGRNSPLHF
j_gene: TRBJ2-3; len: 17; abundance: medium-sized; v_gene: TRBV27; d_gene: TRBD1; CDR3nt: TGTGCCAGCAGACCCGATCTAGGACAGGGGATCTCTGATACGCAGTATTTT; CDR3aa: CASRPDLGQGISDTQYF
j_gene: TRBJ2-5; len: 11; abundance: NA; v_gene: TRBV10-3; d_gene: NA; CDR3nt: TGTGCCATCAAGGCCCTGGAGACCCAGTACTTC; CDR3aa: CAIKALETQYF
j_gene: TRBJ2-5; len: 17; abundance: few; v_gene: TRBV11-2; d_gene: TRBD2; CDR3nt: TGTGCCAGCAGCCCAAGGGTATTGGCGGGAGGGGGGGAGACCCAGTACTTC; CDR3aa: CASSPRVLAGGGETQYF
j_gene: TRBJ2-1; len: 16; abundance: NA; v_gene: TRBV6-5; d_gene: TRBD1; CDR3nt: TGTGCCAGCAGGCGCCCGGGACAGGGATTTGGGGATGAGCAGTTCTTC; CDR3aa: CASRRPGQGFGDEQFF
j_gene: TRBJ2-5; len: 12; abundance: medium-sized; v_gene: TRBV7-6; d_gene: NA; CDR3nt: TGTGCCAGCAGCTTACTCCCTGAGACCCAGTACTTC; CDR3aa: CASSLLPETQYF
j_gene: TRBJ1-5; len: 13; abundance: NA; v_gene: TRBV5-5; d_gene: NA; CDR3nt: TGTGCCAGCAGCTTGGAAGGGGACAAGCCCCAGCATTTT; CDR3aa: CASSLEGDKPQHF
j_gene: TRBJ2-7; len: 13; abundance: medium-sized; v_gene: TRBV5-4; d_gene: TRBD2; CDR3nt: TGTGCCAGCAGCTTGGCCCTAGCGGGAGGTCTGTACTTC; CDR3aa: CASSLALAGGLYF